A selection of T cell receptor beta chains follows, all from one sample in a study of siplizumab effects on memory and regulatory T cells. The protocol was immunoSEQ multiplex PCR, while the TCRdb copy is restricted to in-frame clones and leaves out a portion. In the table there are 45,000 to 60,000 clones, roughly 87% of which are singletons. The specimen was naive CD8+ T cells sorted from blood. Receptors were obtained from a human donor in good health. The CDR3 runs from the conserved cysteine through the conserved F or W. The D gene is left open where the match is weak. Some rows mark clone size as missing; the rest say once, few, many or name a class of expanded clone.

CDR3 protein: CASSFGTADEQFF
CDR3 DNA: TGTGCCAGCAGCTTCGGGACCGCCGATGAGCAGTTCTTC
J gene: TRBJ2-1
V gene: TRBV11-2
D gene: NA
clone size: NA

CDR3 protein: CASSLRPGPEQYF
CDR3 DNA: TGTGCCAGCAGCTTACGCCCGGGTCCCGAGCAGTACTTC
J gene: TRBJ2-7
V gene: TRBV5-6
D gene: NA
clone size: once

CDR3 protein: CASRTGTGEQYF
CDR3 DNA: TGTGCCAGTAGAACCGGGACGGGTGAGCAGTACTTC
J gene: TRBJ2-7
V gene: TRBV19
D gene: NA
clone size: NA

CDR3 protein: CASSVRHPNTEAFF
CDR3 DNA: TGTGCCAGCAGTGTCCGGCACCCGAACACTGAAGCTTTCTTT
J gene: TRBJ1-1
V gene: TRBV2
D gene: NA
clone size: NA

CDR3 protein: CASSSGQGPTRPGELFF
CDR3 DNA: TGTGCCAGTAGTTCTGGACAGGGTCCAACTCGACCCGGGGAGCTGTTTTTT
J gene: TRBJ2-2
V gene: TRBV19
D gene: TRBD1
clone size: NA

CDR3 protein: CASSWATSGGSYEQYF
CDR3 DNA: TGTGCCAGCAGCTGGGCAACTAGCGGGGGGTCCTACGAGCAGTACTTC
J gene: TRBJ2-7
V gene: TRBV7-2
D gene: TRBD2
clone size: NA

CDR3 protein: CASSVSGLQETQYF
CDR3 DNA: TGTGCCAGCAGCGTAAGCGGTCTCCAAGAGACCCAGTACTTC
J gene: TRBJ2-5
V gene: TRBV7-9
D gene: NA
clone size: NA

CDR3 protein: CASSFTGDYYEQYF
CDR3 DNA: TGTGCCAGCAGCTTTACAGGGGACTACTACGAGCAGTACTTC
J gene: TRBJ2-7
V gene: TRBV7-2
D gene: NA
clone size: NA

CDR3 protein: CASTPGLAGRNEQFF
CDR3 DNA: TGTGCCAGCACCCCTGGACTAGCGGGACGAAATGAGCAGTTCTTC
J gene: TRBJ2-1
V gene: TRBV6-5
D gene: TRBD2
clone size: NA

CDR3 protein: CASSPLGGTGELFF
CDR3 DNA: TGTGCCAGCAGCCCCCTCGGGGGGACGGGGGAGCTGTTTTTT
J gene: TRBJ2-2
V gene: TRBV7-6
D gene: TRBD2
clone size: NA

CDR3 protein: CSALTSNEQFF
CDR3 DNA: TGCAGTGCCTTGACTAGCAATGAGCAGTTCTTC
J gene: TRBJ2-1
V gene: TRBV20-1
D gene: NA
clone size: NA

CDR3 protein: CASSVGGQTEAFF
CDR3 DNA: TGTGCCAGCAGCGTTGGGGGGCAAACTGAAGCTTTCTTT
J gene: TRBJ1-1
V gene: TRBV9
D gene: NA
clone size: NA

CDR3 protein: CASSSGLAGGEQFF
CDR3 DNA: TGTGCCAGCAGCTCAGGACTAGCTGGGGGTGAGCAGTTCTTC
J gene: TRBJ2-1
V gene: TRBV7-9
D gene: TRBD2
clone size: NA

CDR3 protein: CASSAGSSSAFF
CDR3 DNA: TGTGCCAGTAGTGCTGGTTCTTCGTCAGCTTTCTTT
J gene: TRBJ1-1
V gene: TRBV19
D gene: NA
clone size: NA

CDR3 protein: CSVQGIAEAFF
CDR3 DNA: TGCAGCGTTCAAGGGATCGCTGAAGCTTTCTTT
J gene: TRBJ1-1
V gene: TRBV29-1
D gene: NA
clone size: few

CDR3 protein: CAWDGTSDIYNEQFF
CDR3 DNA: TGTGCCTGGGACGGGACTAGCGATATATACAATGAGCAGTTCTTC
J gene: TRBJ2-1
V gene: TRBV30
D gene: TRBD2
clone size: NA

CDR3 protein: CASQVLNTGELFF
CDR3 DNA: TGTGCCAGCCAAGTGCTGAACACCGGGGAGCTGTTTTTT
J gene: TRBJ2-2
V gene: TRBV27
D gene: NA
clone size: NA

CDR3 protein: CASSQELYVNTEAFF
CDR3 DNA: TGTGCCAGCAGCCAAGAGCTCTACGTGAACACTGAAGCTTTCTTT
J gene: TRBJ1-1
V gene: TRBV14
D gene: NA
clone size: NA

CDR3 protein: CASSLGAGSDEQYF
CDR3 DNA: TGTGCCAGCAGCTTAGGTGCGGGGTCAGACGAGCAGTACTTC
J gene: TRBJ2-7
V gene: TRBV7-9
D gene: NA
clone size: few

CDR3 protein: CASSGPLSPRDNYGYTF
CDR3 DNA: TGTGCCAGCAGTGGGCCGCTCTCCCCCCGGGATAACTATGGCTACACCTTC
J gene: TRBJ1-2
V gene: TRBV6-1
D gene: NA
clone size: NA

CDR3 protein: CASSEEREIGKNIQYF
CDR3 DNA: TGTGCCAGCAGTGAGGAGCGGGAGATAGGCAAAAACATTCAGTACTTC
J gene: TRBJ2-4
V gene: TRBV6-1
D gene: TRBD2
clone size: NA

CDR3 protein: CASSLDRSPYNEQFF
CDR3 DNA: TGTGCCAGCAGCTTAGACAGGTCCCCCTACAATGAGCAGTTCTTC
J gene: TRBJ2-1
V gene: TRBV7-9
D gene: NA
clone size: NA

CDR3 protein: CASEVRIISLSGNTIYF
CDR3 DNA: TGTGCCAGCGAAGTCAGGATTATTTCCCTATCTGGAAACACCATATATTTT
J gene: TRBJ1-3
V gene: TRBV21-1
D gene: NA
clone size: NA

CDR3 protein: CASSIGYRGNYQPQHF
CDR3 DNA: TGTGCCAGTAGTATAGGGTACAGGGGAAATTATCAGCCCCAGCATTTT
J gene: TRBJ1-5
V gene: TRBV19
D gene: TRBD1
clone size: NA

CDR3 protein: CASSYSSLVGYEQYF
CDR3 DNA: TGTGCCAGCAGTTACTCGAGTCTGGTCGGGTACGAGCAGTACTTC
J gene: TRBJ2-7
V gene: TRBV6-5
D gene: NA
clone size: NA

CDR3 protein: CASSETGNGGWNEQFF
CDR3 DNA: TGCGCCAGCAGTGAGACTGGCAATGGGGGATGGAATGAGCAGTTCTTC
J gene: TRBJ2-1
V gene: TRBV10-2
D gene: NA
clone size: NA

CDR3 protein: CASSEGTVMSSQPQHF
CDR3 DNA: TGTGCCAGTAGTGAGGGGACAGTTATGAGCAGCCAGCCCCAGCATTTT
J gene: TRBJ1-5
V gene: TRBV19
D gene: TRBD1
clone size: NA

CDR3 protein: CASSGTGGGKTQYF
CDR3 DNA: TGTGCCAGCAGTGGGACAGGGGGCGGAAAGACCCAGTACTTC
J gene: TRBJ2-5
V gene: TRBV25-1
D gene: TRBD1
clone size: NA

CDR3 protein: CASSWELGQLSYEQYF
CDR3 DNA: TGCGCCAGCAGCTGGGAATTAGGACAGCTCTCCTACGAGCAGTACTTC
J gene: TRBJ2-7
V gene: TRBV4-1
D gene: NA
clone size: NA

CDR3 protein: CATPGQRPYEQYF
CDR3 DNA: TGTGCGACTCCGGGACAGCGGCCCTACGAGCAGTACTTC
J gene: TRBJ2-7
V gene: TRBV2
D gene: TRBD1
clone size: NA

CDR3 protein: CASTISQNGVRYNEQFF
CDR3 DNA: TGTGCCAGCACTATTTCACAGAACGGGGTGAGATACAATGAGCAGTTCTTC
J gene: TRBJ2-1
V gene: TRBV7-9
D gene: NA
clone size: NA